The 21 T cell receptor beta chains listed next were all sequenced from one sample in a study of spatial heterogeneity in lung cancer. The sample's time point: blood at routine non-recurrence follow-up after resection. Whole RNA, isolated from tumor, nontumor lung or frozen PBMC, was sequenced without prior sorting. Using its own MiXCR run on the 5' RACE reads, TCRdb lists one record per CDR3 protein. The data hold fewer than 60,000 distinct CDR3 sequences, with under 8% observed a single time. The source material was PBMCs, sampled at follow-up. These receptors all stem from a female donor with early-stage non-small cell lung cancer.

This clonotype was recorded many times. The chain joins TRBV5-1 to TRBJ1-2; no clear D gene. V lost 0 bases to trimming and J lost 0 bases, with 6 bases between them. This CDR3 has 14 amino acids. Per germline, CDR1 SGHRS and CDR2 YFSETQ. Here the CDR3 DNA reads TGCGCCAGCAGCTTGGATAGGACTAACTATGGCTACACCTTC. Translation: CASSLDRTNYGYTF.

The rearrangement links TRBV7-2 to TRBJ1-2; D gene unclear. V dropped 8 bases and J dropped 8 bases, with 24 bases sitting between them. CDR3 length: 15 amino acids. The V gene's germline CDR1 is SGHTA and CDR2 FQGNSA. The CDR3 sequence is CASGNEVRNSRGYTF. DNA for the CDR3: TGTGCCAGCGGAAACGAAGTCAGGAACTCTCGCGGCTACACCTTC.

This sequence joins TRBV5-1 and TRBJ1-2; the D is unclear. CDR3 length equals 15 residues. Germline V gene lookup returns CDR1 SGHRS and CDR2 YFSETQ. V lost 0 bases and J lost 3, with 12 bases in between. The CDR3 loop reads CASSLVSPLYYGYTF. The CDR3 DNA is TGCGCCAGCAGCTTGGTTTCCCCCCTATACTATGGCTACACCTTC.

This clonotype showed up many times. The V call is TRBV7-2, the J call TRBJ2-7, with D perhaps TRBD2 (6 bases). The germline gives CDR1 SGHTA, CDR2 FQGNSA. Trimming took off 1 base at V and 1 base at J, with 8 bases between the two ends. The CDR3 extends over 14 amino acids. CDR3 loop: CASSLVRGSYEQYF. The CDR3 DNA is TGTGCCAGCAGCTTAGTGCGGGGATCCTACGAGCAGTACTTC.

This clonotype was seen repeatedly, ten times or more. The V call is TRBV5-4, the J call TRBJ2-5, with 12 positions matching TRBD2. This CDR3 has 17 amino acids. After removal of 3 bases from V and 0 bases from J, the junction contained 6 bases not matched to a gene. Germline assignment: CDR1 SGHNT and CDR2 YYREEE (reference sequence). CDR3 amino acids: CASSSRTSGVYQETQYF. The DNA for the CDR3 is TGTGCCAGCAGCTCGCGGACTAGCGGGGTGTACCAAGAGACCCAGTACTTC.

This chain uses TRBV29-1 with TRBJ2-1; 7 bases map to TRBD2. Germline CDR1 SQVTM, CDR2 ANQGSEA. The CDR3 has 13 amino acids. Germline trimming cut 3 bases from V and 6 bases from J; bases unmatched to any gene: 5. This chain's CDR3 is CSVEGGFTNEQFF. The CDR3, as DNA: TGCAGCGTTGAGGGGGGGTTTACCAATGAGCAGTTCTTC.

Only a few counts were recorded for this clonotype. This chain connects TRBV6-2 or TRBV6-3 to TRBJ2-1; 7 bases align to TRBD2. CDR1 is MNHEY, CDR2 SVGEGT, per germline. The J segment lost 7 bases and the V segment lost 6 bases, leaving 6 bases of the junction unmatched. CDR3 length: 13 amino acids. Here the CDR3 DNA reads TGTGCCAGCAGATTGACTAGCCTTAATGAGCAGTTCTTC. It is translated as CASRLTSLNEQFF.

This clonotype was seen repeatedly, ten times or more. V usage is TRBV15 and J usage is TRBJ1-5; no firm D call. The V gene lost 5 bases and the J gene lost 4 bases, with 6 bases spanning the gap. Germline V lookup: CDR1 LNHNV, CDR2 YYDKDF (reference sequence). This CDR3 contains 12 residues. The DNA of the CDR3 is TGTGCCACCAGCCATGCAAATCAGCCCCAGCATTTT. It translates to CATSHANQPQHF.

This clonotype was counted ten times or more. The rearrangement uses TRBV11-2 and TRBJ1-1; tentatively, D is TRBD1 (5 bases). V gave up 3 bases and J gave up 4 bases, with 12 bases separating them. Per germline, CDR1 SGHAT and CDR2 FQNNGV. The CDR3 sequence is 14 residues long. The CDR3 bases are TGTGCCAGCAGCTTGGAGATCGGGGGCACTGAAGCTTTCTTT. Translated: CASSLEIGGTEAFF.

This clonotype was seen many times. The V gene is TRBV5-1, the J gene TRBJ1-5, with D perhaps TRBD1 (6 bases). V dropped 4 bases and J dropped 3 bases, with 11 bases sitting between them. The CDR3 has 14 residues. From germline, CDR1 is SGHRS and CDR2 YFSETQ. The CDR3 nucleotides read TGCGCCAGCAGCCCAGGACAGAACAATCAGCCCCAGCATTTT. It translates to CASSPGQNNQPQHF.

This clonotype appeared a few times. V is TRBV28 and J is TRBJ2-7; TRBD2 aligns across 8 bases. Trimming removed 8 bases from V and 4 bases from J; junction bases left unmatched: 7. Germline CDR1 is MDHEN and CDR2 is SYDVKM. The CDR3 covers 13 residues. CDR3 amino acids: CASRGGANYEQYF. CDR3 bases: TGTGCCAGCCGGGGGGGTGCTAATTACGAGCAGTACTTC.

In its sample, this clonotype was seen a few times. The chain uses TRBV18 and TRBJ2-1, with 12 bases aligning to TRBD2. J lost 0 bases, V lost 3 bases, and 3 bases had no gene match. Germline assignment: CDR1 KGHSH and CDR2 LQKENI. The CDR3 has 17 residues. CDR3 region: CASSPRLAGVSYNEQFF. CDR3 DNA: TGTGCCAGCTCACCCCGACTAGCGGGGGTCTCCTACAATGAGCAGTTCTTC.

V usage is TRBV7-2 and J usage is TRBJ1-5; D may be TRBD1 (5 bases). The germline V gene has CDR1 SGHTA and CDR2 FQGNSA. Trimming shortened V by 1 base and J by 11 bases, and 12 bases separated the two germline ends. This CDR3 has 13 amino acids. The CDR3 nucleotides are TGTGCCAGCAGCTTAGGAGGGGTAGGAGCCCAGCATTTT. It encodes CASSLGGVGAQHF.

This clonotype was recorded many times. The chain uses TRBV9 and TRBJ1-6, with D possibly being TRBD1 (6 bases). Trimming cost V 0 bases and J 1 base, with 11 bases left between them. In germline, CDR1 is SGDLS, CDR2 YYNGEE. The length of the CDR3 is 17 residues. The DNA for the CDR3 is TGTGCCAGCAGCGTAGGGATCGACAGGTCCTATAATTCACCCCTCCACTTT. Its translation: CASSVGIDRSYNSPLHF. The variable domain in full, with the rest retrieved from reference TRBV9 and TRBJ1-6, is DSGVTQTPKHLITATGQRVTLRCSPRSGDLSVYWYQQSLDQGLQFLIQYYNGEERAKGNILERFSAQQFPDLHSELNLSSLELGDSALYFCASSVGIDRSYNSPLHFGNGTRLTVT.

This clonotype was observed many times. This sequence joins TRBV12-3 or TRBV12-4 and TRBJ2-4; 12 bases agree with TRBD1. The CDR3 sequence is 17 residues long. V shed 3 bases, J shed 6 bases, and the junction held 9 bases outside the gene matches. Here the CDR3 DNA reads TGTGCCAGCAGTTTGGGGACAGGGGGCGCGAGTAGAAACATTCAGTACTTC. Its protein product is CASSLGTGGASRNIQYF.

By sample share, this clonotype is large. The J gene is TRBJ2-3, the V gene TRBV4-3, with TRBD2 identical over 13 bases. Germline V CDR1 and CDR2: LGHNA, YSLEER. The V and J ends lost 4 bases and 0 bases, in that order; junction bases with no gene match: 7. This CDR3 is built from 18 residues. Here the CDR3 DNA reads TGCGCCAGCAGCCGTGGGACTAGCGGGGTTCTAAGCACAGATACGCAGTATTTT. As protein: CASSRGTSGVLSTDTQYF.

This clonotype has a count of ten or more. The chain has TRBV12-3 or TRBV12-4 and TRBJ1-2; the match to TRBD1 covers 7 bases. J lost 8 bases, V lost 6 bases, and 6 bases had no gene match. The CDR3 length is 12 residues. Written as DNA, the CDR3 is TGTGCCAGCAGCAAAGGGGGCGCGGGCTACACCTTC. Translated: CASSKGGAGYTF.

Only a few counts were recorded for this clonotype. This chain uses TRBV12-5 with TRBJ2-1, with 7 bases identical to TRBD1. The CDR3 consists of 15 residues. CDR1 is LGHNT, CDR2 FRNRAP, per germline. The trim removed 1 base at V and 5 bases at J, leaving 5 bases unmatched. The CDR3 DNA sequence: TGTGCTAGTGGTTTGGAGGACAGGACGAACAATGAGCAGTTCTTC. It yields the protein CASGLEDRTNNEQFF.

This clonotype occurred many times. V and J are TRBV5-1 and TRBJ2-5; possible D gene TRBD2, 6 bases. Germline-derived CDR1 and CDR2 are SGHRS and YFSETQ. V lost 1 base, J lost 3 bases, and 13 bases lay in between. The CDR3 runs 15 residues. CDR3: CASSLIGTGEETQYF. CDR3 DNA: TGCGCCAGCAGCTTGATCGGGACGGGGGAAGAGACCCAGTACTTC.

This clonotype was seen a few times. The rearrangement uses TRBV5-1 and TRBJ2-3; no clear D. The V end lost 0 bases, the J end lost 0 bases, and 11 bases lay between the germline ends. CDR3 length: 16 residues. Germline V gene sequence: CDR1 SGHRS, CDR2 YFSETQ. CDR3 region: CASSLVSTLSTDTQYF. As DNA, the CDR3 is TGCGCCAGCAGCTTGGTGTCGACCTTAAGCACAGATACGCAGTATTTT. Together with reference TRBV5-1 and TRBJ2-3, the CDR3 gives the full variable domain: KAGVTQTPRYLIKTRGQQVTLSCSPISGHRSVSWYQQTPGQGLQFLFEYFSETQRNKGNFPGRFSGRQFSNSRSEMNVSTLELGDSALYLCASSLVSTLSTDTQYFGPGTRLTVL.

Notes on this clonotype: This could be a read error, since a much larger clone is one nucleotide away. The CDR3 sequence is CAGSLEMGTPSSEQYF. In DNA form, the CDR3 reads TGCGCCGGCAGCTTGGAGATGGGCACCCCTAGTAGCGAGCAGTACTTC. The genes are TRBV5-1 and TRBJ2-7; D uncertain. The CDR3 totals 16 residues. Germline V gene lookup returns CDR1 SGHRS and CDR2 YFSETQ. The entire variable domain, with the rest obtained from reference TRBV5-1 and TRBJ2-7, is as follows: KAGVTQTPRYLIKTRGQQVTLSCSPISGHRSVSWYQQTPGQGLQFLFEYFSETQRNKGNFPGRFSGRQFSNSRSEMNVSTLELGDSALYLCAGSLEMGTPSSEQYFGPGTRLTVT.